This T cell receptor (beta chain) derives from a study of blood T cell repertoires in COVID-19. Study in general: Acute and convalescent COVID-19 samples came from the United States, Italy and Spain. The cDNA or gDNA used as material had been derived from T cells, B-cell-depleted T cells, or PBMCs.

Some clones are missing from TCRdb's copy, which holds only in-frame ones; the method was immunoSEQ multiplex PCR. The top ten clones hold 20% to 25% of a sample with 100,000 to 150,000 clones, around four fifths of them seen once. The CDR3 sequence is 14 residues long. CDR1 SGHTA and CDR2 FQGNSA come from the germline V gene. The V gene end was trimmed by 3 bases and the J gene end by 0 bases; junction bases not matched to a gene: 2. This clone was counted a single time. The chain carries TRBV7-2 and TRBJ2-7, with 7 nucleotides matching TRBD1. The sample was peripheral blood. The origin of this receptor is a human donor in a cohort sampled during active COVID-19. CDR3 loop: CASSLGQSSYEQYF. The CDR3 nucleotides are TGTGCCAGCAGCTTGGGACAGAGCTCCTACGAGCAGTACTTC.